These 17 T cell receptor beta chains were sequenced from one sample in a study of shared clonotypes between healthy human individuals. Terminally differentiated effector memory CD45RA+ cells were excluded by CCR7 positive selection of CD45RO-negative cells. Profiled with immunoSEQ multiplex PCR; TCRdb holds only in-frame clones, not every one. The sample carries some 1,900,000 clones, roughly 94% recorded once. Sequenced: naive CD8+ T cells sorted from blood. All receptors come from a man aged 18 to 29 in good health.

The chain carries TRBV5-1 and TRBJ2-1; D might be TRBD2 (6 bases). The CDR3 length is 14 residues. CDR1 is SGHRS, CDR2 YFSETQ, per germline. Between the trimmed V and J ends, which lost 2 bases and 6 bases, there was a span of 12 bases. The CDR3 loop reads CASSLAEGPNEQFF. The CDR3 DNA sequence: TGCGCCAGCAGCTTAGCGGAGGGCCCCAATGAGCAGTTCTTC.

The chain uses TRBV13 and TRBJ2-3; the match to TRBD2 covers 7 bases. CDR3 length equals 14 residues. Germline V gene data show CDR1 as PRHDT and CDR2 as FYEKMQ (reference sequence). Trimming removed 7 bases from V and 0 bases from J; junction bases left unmatched: 4. CDR3 coding DNA: TGTGCCAGCACCGAGCGGGGTAGCACAGATACGCAGTATTTT. It codes for CASTERGSTDTQYF.

The chain couples TRBV27 to TRBJ2-1; a possible D gene is TRBD2 (6 bases). Trimming removed 7 bases from V and 2 bases from J, with 9 bases in between. From germline, CDR1 is MNHEY and CDR2 SMNVEV (reference sequence). The CDR3 is 13 residues long. The CDR3 DNA reads as TGTGCCAGCACCGGAGGGCCCTACAATGAGCAGTTCTTC. Translating gives CASTGGPYNEQFF.

The J gene is TRBJ2-7, the V gene TRBV2; no clear D. The CDR3 totals 14 residues. V lost 2 bases and J lost 3, with 11 bases in between. Looked up from germline, CDR1 is SNHLY and CDR2 is FYNNEI. CDR3 sequence: CASSESNWNYEQYF. The CDR3 DNA reads as TGTGCCAGCAGTGAATCTAACTGGAACTACGAGCAGTACTTC.

V gene TRBV19 combines with J gene TRBJ2-7, with D perhaps matching TRBD2 (5 bases). Germline CDR1 and CDR2: LNHDA and SQIVND (reference sequence). CDR3 size: 13 residues. V dropped 8 bases and J dropped 1 base, with 12 bases sitting between them. CDR3 nucleotide sequence: TGTGCCAGTTCCTTCGGGAAATCCTACGAGCAGTACTTC. This gives the protein CASSFGKSYEQYF.

The J gene is TRBJ1-5, the V gene TRBV4-1; 9 bases are shared with TRBD1. CDR3 length: 15 amino acids. The trim removed 1 base at V and 5 bases at J, leaving 3 bases unmatched. Germline-derived CDR1 and CDR2 are MGHRA and YSYEKL. CDR3 sequence (DNA): TGCGCCAGCAGCCAAGTGACAGGGGGGGATCAGCCCCAGCATTTT. This encodes CASSQVTGGDQPQHF.

This chain uses TRBV4-3 with TRBJ1-4; D may be TRBD1 (6 bases). Germline V gives CDR1 LGHNA, CDR2 YSLEER. The V gene lost 4 bases and the J gene lost 5 bases, with 11 bases spanning the gap. The CDR3 has 14 amino acids. The CDR3 loop is CASSPGTRNEKLFF. CDR3 nucleotide sequence: TGCGCCAGCAGCCCAGGGACAAGGAATGAAAAACTGTTTTTT.

V gene TRBV7-9 combines with J gene TRBJ1-1, with D maybe TRBD1 (6 bases). Trimming removed 5 bases from V and 3 bases from J, with 19 bases in between. This CDR3 is built from 16 residues. CDR1 and CDR2 from the germline V gene are SEHNR and FQNEAQ (reference sequence). CDR3 bases: TGTGCCAGCAGCCTTTACGACGACAGGTTGGACACTGAAGCTTTCTTT. Its translation is CASSLYDDRLDTEAFF.

To note about this clone: Within the sample, other DNA sequences also encode this same CDR3. In DNA form, the CDR3 reads TGTGCCAGCAGCGTAGCGGGGGGACCCTACGAGCAGTACTTC. Its protein product is CASSVAGGPYEQYF. The chain is built from TRBV9 and TRBJ2-7; 7 bases agree with TRBD2. The CDR3 is 14 residues long. After removal of 0 bases from V and 2 bases from J, the junction contained 2 bases not matched to a gene. Germline assignment: CDR1 SGDLS and CDR2 YYNGEE.

The rearrangement links TRBV4-1 to TRBJ1-4; 7 nucleotides line up with TRBD1. The CDR3 length is 16 residues. CDR1 MGHRA and CDR2 YSYEKL come from the germline V gene. With 4 bases clipped from V and 7 bases from J, the junction kept 12 bases outside the gene matches. The CDR3 reads CASSPTLRDRLEKLFF. The CDR3 bases are TGCGCCAGCAGCCCTACTCTACGGGACAGACTTGAAAAACTGTTTTTT.

This chain uses TRBV11-1 with TRBJ2-7; possibly TRBD1 or TRBD2 for D (6 bases each). V dropped 5 bases and J dropped 2 bases, with 13 bases sitting between them. Germline loops: CDR1 SGHAT, CDR2 FQDESV (reference sequence). This CDR3 has 14 residues. CDR3 protein: CASSPSGAAYEQYF. The CDR3 DNA is TGTGCCAGCAGCCCCTCGGGGGCTGCCTACGAGCAGTACTTC.

A note on this clone: One junction end disagrees with the germline gene, perhaps due to a read error. This sequence joins TRBV4-3 and TRBJ2-1; perhaps TRBD2 as D (6 bases). The germline V gene encodes CDR1 LGHNA and CDR2 YSLEER. The CDR3 runs to 15 residues. CDR3 DNA: TGCGCCAGCGGCCAAGACGGGAGCTCCTACAATGAGCAGTTCTTC. It is translated as CASGQDGSSYNEQFF.

The chain combines TRBV10-3 with TRBJ1-1, with TRBD1 matching 7 bases. V lost 4 bases, J lost 4 bases, and 9 bases stayed unmatched. Germline lookup yields CDR1 ENHRY and CDR2 SYGVKD. There are 15 residues in the CDR3. The chain's CDR3 is CAISVDEGAATEAFF. In DNA form, the CDR3 reads TGTGCCATCAGTGTTGATGAGGGGGCGGCCACTGAAGCTTTCTTT.

CDR3 nucleotide sequence: TGCGCCAGCAGCCCCTTGCGGGACTACGGCTACGAGCAGTACTTC. It translates to CASSPLRDYGYEQYF. The chain carries TRBV4-1 and TRBJ2-7, with TRBD2 matching over 7 bases. V lost 4 bases, J lost 3 bases, and 9 bases stayed unmatched. The CDR3 consists of 15 residues. Per germline, CDR1 MGHRA and CDR2 YSYEKL.

This chain connects TRBV4-1 to TRBJ2-1, with D unclear. The CDR3 extends over 16 amino acids. Trimming removed 0 bases from V and 7 bases from J, with 16 bases in between. CDR1 and CDR2 from the germline V gene are MGHRA and YSYEKL. The CDR3 reads CASSQDTGPGGNEQFF. CDR3 in DNA: TGCGCCAGCAGCCAAGACACCGGGCCCGGTGGTAATGAGCAGTTCTTC.

The rearrangement uses TRBV29-1 and TRBJ2-1, with D possibly being TRBD2 (5 bases). The V end was cut by 3 bases, the J end by 6 bases, with 12 bases between. The CDR3 length is 13 residues. Germline CDR1 is SQVTM and CDR2 is ANQGSEA. CDR3 in DNA: TGCAGCGTTGACCCCGGGAAGATCAATGAGCAGTTCTTC. This gives the protein CSVDPGKINEQFF.

This chain links TRBV9 with TRBJ1-1; D is undetermined. V was trimmed by 3 bases and J by 1 base, leaving 13 bases between them. CDR1 and CDR2 (germline): SGDLS, YYNGEE. The CDR3 contains 15 residues. The CDR3 bases are TGTGCCAGCAGCGGACCAGGACCGTGGAACACTGAAGCTTTCTTT. Its translation is CASSGPGPWNTEAFF.